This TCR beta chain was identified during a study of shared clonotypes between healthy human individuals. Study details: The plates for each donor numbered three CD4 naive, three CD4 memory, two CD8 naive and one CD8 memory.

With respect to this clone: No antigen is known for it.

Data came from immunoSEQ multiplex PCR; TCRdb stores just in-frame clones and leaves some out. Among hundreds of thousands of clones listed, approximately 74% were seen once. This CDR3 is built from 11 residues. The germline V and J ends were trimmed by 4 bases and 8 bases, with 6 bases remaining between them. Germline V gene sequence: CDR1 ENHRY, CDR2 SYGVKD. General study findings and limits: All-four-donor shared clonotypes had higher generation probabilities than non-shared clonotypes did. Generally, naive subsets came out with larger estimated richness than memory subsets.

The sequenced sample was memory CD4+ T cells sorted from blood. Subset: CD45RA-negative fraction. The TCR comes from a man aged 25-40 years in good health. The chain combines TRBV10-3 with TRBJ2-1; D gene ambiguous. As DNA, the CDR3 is TGTGCCATCAGTGGGAGTTATGAGCAGTTCTTC. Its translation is CAISGSYEQFF.